This TCR beta chain was documented in a study of shared clonotypes between healthy human individuals. The study, taken as a whole, reports: Tissue TCR repertoires likely differ from these blood-only repertoires.

TCRdb's table, derived via immunoSEQ multiplex PCR, lists solely in-frame clones and lacks some. This sample yields about 1.9 million clones, of which 85% to 95% are seen a single time; under 2% belongs to the top ten. CD8 cells regarded as naive lacked CD45RO, were positively chosen for CCR7, and omitted terminally differentiated effector memory CD45RA+ cells. As concerns this clone: No antigen is known for it.

Sequencing used naive CD8+ T cells from PBMCs. This receptor was obtained from a man younger than 30 in good health. Some clones in this sample may be carry-over from other donors' samples.

CDR3 in amino acids: CATWGEGTEAFF. CDR3 bases: TGTGCCACCTGGGGGGAGGGAACTGAAGCTTTCTTT. The chain employs TRBV25-1 and TRBJ1-1; possibly TRBD1 for D (5 bases). The CDR3 contains 12 residues. Trimming stripped 10 bases from V and 5 bases from J, with 14 bases between. Germline V gene data show CDR1 as MGHDK and CDR2 as SYGVNS.